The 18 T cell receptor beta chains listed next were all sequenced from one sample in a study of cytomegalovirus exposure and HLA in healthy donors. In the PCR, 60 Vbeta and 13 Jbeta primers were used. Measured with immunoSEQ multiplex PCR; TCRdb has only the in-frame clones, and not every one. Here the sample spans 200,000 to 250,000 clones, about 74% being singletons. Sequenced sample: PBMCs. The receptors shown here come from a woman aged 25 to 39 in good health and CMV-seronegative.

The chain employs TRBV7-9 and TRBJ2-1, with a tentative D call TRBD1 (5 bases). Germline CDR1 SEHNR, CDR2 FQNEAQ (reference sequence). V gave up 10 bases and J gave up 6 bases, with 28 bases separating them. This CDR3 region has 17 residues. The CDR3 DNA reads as TGTGCCACCACTGTATTTTTGAATCAGGGTAGTTCCAATGAGCAGTTCTTC. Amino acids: CATTVFLNQGSSNEQFF.

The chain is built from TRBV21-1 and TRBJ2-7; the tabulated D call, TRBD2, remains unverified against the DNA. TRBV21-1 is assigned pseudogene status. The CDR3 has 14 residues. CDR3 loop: CASSTGLTTYEQYF. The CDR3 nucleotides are TGTGCCAGCAGCACGGGACTCACAACCTACGAGCAGTACTTC.

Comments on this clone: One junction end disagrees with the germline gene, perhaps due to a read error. The CDR3 region has the DNA TGTTCCAGCAGCCTCGACAGGGGGCAAATTAAGGCTGGGGCCAACGTCCTGACTTTC. Amino acid sequence: CSSSLDRGQIKAGANVLTF. The chain recombines TRBV7-9 with TRBJ2-6, with 10 bases that match TRBD1. The CDR3 extends over 19 amino acids. CDR1 SEHNR and CDR2 FQNEAQ come from the germline V gene (reference sequence).

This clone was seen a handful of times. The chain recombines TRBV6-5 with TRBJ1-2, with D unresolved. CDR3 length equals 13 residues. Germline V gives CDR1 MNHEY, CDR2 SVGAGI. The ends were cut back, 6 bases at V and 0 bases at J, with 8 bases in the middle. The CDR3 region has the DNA TGTGCCAGCAGGACTACCGCTAACTATGGCTACACCTTC. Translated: CASRTTANYGYTF.

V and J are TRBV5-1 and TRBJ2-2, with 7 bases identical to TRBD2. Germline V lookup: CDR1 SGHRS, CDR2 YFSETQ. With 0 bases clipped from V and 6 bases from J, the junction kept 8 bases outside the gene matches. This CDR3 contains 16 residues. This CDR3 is CASSLEGGRLAGELFF. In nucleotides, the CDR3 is TGCGCCAGCAGCTTGGAAGGCGGGAGATTGGCCGGGGAGCTGTTTTTT.

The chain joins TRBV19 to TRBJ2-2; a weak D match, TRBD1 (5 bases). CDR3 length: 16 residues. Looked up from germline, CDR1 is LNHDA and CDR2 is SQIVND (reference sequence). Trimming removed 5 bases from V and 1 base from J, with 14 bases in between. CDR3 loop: CASSSQTAGNTGELFF. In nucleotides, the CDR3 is TGTGCCAGTAGTTCCCAGACAGCAGGGAACACCGGGGAGCTGTTTTTT. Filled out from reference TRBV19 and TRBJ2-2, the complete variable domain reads DGGITQSPKYLFRKEGQNVTLSCEQNLNHDAMYWYRQDPGQGLRLIYYSQIVNDFQKGDIAEGYSVSREKKESFPLTVTSAQKNPTAFYLCASSSQTAGNTGELFFGEGSRLTVL.

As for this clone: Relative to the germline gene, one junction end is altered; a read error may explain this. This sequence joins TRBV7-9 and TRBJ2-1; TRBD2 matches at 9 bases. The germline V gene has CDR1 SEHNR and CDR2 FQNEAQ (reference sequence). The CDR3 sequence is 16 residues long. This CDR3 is CSSSEMAGGLYNEQFF. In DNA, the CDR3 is TGTTCCAGCAGTGAGATGGCGGGAGGGCTATACAATGAGCAGTTCTTC. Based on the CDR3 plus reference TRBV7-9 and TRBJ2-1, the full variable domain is DTGVSQNPRHKITKRGQNVTFRCDPISEHNRLYWYRQTLGQGPEFLTYFQNEAQLEKSRLLSDRFSAERPKGSFSTLEIQRTEQGDSAMYLCSSSEMAGGLYNEQFFGPGTRLTVL.

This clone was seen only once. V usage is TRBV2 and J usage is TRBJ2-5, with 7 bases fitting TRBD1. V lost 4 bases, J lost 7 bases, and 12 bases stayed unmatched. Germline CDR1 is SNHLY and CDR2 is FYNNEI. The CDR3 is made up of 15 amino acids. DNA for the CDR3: TGTGCCAGCAGTGTGCACTTTACAGGGGTGGTGACCCAGTACTTC. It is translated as CASSVHFTGVVTQYF.

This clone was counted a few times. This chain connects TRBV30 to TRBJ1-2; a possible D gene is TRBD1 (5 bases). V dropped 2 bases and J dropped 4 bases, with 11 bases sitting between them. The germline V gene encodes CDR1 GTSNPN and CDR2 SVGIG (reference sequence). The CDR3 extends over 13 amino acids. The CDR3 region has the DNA TGTGCCTGGAGTTTGGGGGAGGGCTATGGCTACACCTTC. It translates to CAWSLGEGYGYTF.

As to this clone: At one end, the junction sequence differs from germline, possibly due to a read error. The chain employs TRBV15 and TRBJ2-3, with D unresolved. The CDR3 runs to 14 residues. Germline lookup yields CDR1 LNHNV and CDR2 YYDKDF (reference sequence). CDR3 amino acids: CVTSRVVVTDTQYF. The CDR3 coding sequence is TGTGTCACCAGCAGAGTAGTGGTTACAGATACGCAGTATTTT.

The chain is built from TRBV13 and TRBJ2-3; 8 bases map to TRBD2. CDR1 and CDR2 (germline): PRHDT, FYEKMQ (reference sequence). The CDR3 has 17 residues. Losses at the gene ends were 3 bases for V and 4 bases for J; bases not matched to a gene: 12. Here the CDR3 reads CASSLKNSGDIPDTQYF. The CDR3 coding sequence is TGTGCCAGCAGCTTGAAGAATAGCGGGGATATTCCAGATACGCAGTATTTT.

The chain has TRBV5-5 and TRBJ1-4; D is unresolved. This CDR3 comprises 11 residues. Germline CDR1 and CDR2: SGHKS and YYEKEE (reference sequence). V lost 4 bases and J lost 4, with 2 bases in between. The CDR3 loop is CASSLNEKLFF. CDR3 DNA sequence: TGTGCCAGCAGCCTTAATGAAAAACTGTTTTTT.

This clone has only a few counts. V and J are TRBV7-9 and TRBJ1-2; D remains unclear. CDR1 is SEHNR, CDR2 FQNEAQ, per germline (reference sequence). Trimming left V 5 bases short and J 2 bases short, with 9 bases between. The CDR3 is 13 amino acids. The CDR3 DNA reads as TGTGCCAGCAGCCCTACAGAGAACTATGGCTACACCTTC. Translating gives CASSPTENYGYTF.

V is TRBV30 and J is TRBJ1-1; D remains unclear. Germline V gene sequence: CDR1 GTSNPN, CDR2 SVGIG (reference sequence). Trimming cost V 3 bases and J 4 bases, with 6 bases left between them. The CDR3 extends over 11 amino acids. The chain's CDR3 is CAWRAGTEAFF. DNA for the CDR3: TGTGCCTGGAGGGCGGGCACTGAAGCTTTCTTT.

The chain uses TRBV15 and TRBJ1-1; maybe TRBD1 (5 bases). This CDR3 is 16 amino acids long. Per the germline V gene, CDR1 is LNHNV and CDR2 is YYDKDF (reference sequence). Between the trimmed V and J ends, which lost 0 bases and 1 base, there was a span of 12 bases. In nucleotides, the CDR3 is TGTGCCACCAGCAGAGATTCGGGAGGGGAGAACACTGAAGCTTTCTTT. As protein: CATSRDSGGENTEAFF.

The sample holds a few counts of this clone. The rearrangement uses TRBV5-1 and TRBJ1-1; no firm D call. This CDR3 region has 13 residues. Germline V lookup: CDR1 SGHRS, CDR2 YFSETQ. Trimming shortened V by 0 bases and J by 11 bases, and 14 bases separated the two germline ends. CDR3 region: CASSLGQKRWAFF. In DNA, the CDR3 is TGCGCCAGCAGCTTGGGCCAGAAGAGGTGGGCTTTCTTT.

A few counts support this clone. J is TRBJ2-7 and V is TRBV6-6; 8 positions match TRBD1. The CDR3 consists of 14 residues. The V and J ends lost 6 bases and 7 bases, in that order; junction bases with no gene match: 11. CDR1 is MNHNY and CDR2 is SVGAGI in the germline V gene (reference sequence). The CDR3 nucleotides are TGTGCCAGCAGCCCCGATCAGGGGGCAAGGGAGCAGTACTTC. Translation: CASSPDQGAREQYF.

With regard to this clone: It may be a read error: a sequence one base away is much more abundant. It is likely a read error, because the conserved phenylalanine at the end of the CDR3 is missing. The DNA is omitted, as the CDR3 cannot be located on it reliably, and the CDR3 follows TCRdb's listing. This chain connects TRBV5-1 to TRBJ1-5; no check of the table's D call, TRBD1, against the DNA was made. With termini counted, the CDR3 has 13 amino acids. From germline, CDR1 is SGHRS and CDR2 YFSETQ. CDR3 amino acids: CASSSGDSPIKHL.